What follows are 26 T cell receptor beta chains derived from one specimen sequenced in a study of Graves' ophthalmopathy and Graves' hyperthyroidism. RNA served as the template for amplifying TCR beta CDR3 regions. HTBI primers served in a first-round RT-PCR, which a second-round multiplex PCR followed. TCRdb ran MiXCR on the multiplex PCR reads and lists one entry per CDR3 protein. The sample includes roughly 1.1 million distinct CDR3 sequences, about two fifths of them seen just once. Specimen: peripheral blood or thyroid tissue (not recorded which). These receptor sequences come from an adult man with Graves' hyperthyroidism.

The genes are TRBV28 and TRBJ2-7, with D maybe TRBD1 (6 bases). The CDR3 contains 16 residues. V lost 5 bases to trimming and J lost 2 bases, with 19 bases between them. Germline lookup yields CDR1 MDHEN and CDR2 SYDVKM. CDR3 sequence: CASSLTGPRDTYEQYF. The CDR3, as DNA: TGTGCCAGCAGTCTCACTGGGCCCAGGGACACCTACGAGCAGTACTTC. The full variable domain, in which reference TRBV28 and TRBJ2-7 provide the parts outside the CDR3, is DVKVTQSSRYLVKRTGEKVFLECVQDMDHENMFWYRQDPGLGLRLIYFSYDVKMKEKGDIPEGYSVSREKKERFSLILESASTNQTSMYLCASSLTGPRDTYEQYFGPGTRLTVT.

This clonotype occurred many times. CDR3 nucleotides: TGTGCCAGTAGTCGTGTTAGGGAGGCGATGAACGGGGAGCTGTTTTTT. Protein product: CASSRVREAMNGELFF. The chain couples TRBV19 to TRBJ2-2, with a weak D call TRBD2 (6 bases). This CDR3 has 16 residues. Germline values: CDR1 LNHDA, CDR2 SQIVND (reference sequence). V was pared by 5 bases and J by 7 bases, with 20 bases between.

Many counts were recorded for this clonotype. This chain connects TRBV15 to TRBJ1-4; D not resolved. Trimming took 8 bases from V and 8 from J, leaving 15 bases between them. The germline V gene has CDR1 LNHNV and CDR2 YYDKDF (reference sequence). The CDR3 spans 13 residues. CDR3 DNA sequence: TGTGCCACCGCGAGGCTTCCAAGCGAAAAACTGTTTTTT. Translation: CATARLPSEKLFF.

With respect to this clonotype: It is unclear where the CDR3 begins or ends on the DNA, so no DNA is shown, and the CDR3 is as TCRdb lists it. The CDR3 region is CACSVERGAEKTQYF. This rearrangement joins TRBV10-3 to TRBJ2-5; the table's D call TRBD1 went unverified against the DNA. The CDR3 is 15 amino acids in total, end residues counted. Germline V gene data show CDR1 as ENHRY and CDR2 as SYGVKD.

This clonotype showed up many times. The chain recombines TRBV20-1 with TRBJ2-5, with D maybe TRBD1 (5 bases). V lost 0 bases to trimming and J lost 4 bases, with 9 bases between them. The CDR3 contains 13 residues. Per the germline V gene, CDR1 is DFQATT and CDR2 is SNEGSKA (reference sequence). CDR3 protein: CSARDVGPETQYF. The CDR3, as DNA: TGCAGTGCTAGAGATGTGGGGCCAGAGACCCAGTACTTC.

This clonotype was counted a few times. The CDR3, as DNA: TGTGCCAGCGTTCCGGGGGGTAAGGGCAATCAGCCCCAGCATTTT. This gives the protein CASVPGGKGNQPQHF. The J gene is TRBJ1-5, the V gene TRBV6-2 or TRBV6-3; D may be TRBD1 (5 bases). CDR1 and CDR2 from the germline V gene are MNHEY and SVGEGT. V lost 8 bases and J 2 bases, leaving 16 bases between the germline ends. The CDR3 is made up of 15 amino acids.

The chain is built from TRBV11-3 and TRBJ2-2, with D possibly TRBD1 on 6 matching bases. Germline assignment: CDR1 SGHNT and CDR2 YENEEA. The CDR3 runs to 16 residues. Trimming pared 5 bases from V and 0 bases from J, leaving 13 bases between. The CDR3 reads CASSPAGASNTGELFF. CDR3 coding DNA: TGTGCCAGCAGCCCGGCAGGGGCCTCGAACACCGGGGAGCTGTTTTTT.

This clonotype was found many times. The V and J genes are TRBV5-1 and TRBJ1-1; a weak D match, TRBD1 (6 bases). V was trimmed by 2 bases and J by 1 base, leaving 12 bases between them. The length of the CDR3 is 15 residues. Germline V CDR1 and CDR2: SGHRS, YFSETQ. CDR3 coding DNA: TGCGCCAGCAGCTTCCGGGACACGGCGAACACTGAAGCTTTCTTT. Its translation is CASSFRDTANTEAFF.

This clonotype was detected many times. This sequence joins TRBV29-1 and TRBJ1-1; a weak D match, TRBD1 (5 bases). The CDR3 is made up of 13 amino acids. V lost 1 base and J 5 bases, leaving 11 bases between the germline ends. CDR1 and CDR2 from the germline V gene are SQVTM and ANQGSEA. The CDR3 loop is CSVEVGGGTEAFF. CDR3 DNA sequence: TGCAGCGTTGAAGTGGGGGGGGGTACTGAAGCTTTCTTT.

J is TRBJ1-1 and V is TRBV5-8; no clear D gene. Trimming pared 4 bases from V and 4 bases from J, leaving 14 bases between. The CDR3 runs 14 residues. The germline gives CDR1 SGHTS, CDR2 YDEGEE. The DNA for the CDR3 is TGTGCCAGCAGCCCGGACCCACGTGGCACTGAAGCTTTCTTT. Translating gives CASSPDPRGTEAFF.

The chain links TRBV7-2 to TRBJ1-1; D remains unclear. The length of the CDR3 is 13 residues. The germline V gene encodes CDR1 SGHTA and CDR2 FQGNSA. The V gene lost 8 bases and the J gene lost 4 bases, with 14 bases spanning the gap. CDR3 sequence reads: CASGAHTSTEAFF. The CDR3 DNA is TGTGCCAGCGGCGCACACACGTCCACTGAAGCTTTCTTT. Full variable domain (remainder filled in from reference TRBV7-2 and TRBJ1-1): GAGVSQSPSNKVTEKGKDVELRCDPISGHTALYWYRQSLGQGLEFLIYFQGNSAPDKSGLPSDRFSAERTGGSVSTLTIQRTQQEDSAVYLCASGAHTSTEAFFGQGTRLTVV.

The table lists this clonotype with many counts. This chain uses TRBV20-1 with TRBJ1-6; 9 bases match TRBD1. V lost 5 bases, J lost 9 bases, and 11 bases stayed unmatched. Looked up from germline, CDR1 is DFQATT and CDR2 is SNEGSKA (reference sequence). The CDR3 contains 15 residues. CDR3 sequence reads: CSARSAGQGSSPLHF. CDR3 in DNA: TGCAGTGCTCGTAGCGCGGGACAGGGATCTTCACCCCTCCACTTT.

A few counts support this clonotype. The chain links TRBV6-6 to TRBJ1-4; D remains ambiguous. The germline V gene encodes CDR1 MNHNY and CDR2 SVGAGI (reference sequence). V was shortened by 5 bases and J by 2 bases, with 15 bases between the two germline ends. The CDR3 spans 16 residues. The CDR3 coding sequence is TGTGCCAGCAGTCCTCAATCCCCCGGTACTAATGAAAAACTGTTTTTT. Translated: CASSPQSPGTNEKLFF.

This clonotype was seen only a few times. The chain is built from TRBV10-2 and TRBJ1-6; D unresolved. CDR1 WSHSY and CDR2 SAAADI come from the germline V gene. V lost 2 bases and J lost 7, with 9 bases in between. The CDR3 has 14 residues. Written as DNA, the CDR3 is TGCGCCAGCAGTGAGCCGGACCGAAATTCACCCCTCCACTTT. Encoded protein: CASSEPDRNSPLHF.

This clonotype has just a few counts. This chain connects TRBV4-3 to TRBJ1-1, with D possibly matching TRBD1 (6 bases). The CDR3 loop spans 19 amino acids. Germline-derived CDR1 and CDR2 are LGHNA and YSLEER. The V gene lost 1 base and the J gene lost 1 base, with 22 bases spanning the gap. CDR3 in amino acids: CASSQVSQRTGSWNTEAFF. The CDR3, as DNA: TGCGCCAGCAGCCAAGTGAGTCAACGAACAGGGAGCTGGAACACTGAAGCTTTCTTT.

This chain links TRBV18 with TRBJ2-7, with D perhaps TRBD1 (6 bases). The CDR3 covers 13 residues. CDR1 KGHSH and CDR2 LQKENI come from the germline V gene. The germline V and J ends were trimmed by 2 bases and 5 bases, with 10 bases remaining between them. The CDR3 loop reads CASSPVGDNEQYF. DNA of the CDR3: TGTGCCAGCTCACCAGTAGGGGACAACGAGCAGTACTTC.

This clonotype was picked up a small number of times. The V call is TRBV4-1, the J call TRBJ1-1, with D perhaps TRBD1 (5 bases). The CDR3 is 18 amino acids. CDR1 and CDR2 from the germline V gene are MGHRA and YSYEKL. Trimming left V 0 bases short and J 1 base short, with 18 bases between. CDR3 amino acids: CASSQDSTGFEKNTEAFF. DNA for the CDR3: TGCGCCAGCAGCCAAGATTCTACAGGATTCGAAAAGAACACTGAAGCTTTCTTT.

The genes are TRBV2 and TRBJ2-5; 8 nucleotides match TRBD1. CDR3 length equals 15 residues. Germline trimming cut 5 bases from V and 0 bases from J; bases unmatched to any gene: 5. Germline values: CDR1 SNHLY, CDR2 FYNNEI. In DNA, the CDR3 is TGTGCCAGCAGTACGGACAGGGCGTACCAAGAGACCCAGTACTTC. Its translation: CASSTDRAYQETQYF.

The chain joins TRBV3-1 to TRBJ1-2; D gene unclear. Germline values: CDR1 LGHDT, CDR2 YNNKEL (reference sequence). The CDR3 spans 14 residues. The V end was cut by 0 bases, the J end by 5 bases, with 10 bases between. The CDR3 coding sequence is TGTGCCAGCAGCCAAGATCGAAGGGTTTATGGCTACACCTTC. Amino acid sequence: CASSQDRRVYGYTF.

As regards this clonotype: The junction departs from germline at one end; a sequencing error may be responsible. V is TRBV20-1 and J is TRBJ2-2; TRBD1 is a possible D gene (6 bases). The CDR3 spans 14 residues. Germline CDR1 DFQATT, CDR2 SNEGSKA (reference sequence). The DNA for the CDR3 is TGCAGTGCGAAAGTCACAGGGAACACCGGGAAGCTGTTTTTT. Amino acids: CSAKVTGNTGKLFF.

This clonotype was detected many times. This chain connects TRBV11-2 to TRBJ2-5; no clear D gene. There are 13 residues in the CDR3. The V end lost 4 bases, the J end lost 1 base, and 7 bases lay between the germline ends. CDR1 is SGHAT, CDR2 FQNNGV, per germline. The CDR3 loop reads CASSSPLQETQYF. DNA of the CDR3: TGTGCCAGCAGCTCCCCTCTCCAAGAGACCCAGTACTTC. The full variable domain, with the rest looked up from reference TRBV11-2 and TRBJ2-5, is EAGVAQSPRYKIIEKRQSVAFWCNPISGHATLYWYQQILGQGPKLLIQFQNNGVVDDSQLPKDRFSAERLKGVDSTLKIQPAKLEDSAVYLCASSSPLQETQYFGPGTRLLVL.

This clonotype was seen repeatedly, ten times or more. CDR3 protein: CASSPGQGVHRYF. The CDR3 DNA sequence: TGCGCCAGCAGCCCGGGACAGGGGGTCCATAGGTACTTC. V and J are TRBV5-1 and TRBJ2-7, with 11 bases that match TRBD1. V lost 4 bases to trimming and J lost 12 bases; unmatched junction nucleotides: 9. Germline lookup yields CDR1 SGHRS and CDR2 YFSETQ. This CDR3 has 13 amino acids.

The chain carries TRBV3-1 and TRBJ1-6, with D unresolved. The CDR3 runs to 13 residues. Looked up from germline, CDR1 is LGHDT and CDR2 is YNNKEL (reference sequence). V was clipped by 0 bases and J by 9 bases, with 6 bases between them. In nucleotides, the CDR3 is TGTGCCAGCAGCCAAGATTACCTTTCACCCCTCCACTTT. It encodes CASSQDYLSPLHF.

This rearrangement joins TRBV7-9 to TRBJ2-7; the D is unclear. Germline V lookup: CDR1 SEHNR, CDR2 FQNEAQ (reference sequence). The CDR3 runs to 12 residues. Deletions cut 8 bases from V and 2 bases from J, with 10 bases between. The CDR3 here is CASQNGPYEQYF. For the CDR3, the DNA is TGTGCCAGCCAAAACGGCCCCTACGAGCAGTACTTC.

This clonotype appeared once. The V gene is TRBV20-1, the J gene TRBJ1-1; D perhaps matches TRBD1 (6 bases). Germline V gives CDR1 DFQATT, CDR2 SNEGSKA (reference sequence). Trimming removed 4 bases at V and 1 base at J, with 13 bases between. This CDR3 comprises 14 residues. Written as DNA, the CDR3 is TGCAGTGCTAAAGGTTTCAGGGGGAACACTGAAGCTTTCTTT. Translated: CSAKGFRGNTEAFF.

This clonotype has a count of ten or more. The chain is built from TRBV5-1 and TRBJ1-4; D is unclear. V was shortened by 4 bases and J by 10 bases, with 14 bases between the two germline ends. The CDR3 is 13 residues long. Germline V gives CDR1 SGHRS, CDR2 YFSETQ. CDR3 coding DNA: TGCGCCAGCAGCCCAGCCAATGATGGAAAACTGTTTTTT. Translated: CASSPANDGKLFF.